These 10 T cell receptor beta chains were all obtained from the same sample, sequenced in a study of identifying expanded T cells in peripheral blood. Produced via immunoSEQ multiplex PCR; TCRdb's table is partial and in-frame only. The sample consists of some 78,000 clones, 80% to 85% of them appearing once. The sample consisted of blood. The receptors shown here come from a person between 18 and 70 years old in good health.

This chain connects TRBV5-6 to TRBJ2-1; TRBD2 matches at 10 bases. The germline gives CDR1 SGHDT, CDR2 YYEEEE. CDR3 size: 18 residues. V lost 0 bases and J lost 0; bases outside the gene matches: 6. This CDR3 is CASSLASSGSFSYNEQFF. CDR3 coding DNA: TGTGCCAGCAGCTTGGCCTCTAGCGGGAGTTTCTCCTACAATGAGCAGTTCTTC.

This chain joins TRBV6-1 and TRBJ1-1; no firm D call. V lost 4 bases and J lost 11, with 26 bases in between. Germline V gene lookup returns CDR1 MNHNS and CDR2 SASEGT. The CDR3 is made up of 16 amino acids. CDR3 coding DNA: TGTGCCAGCAGTGCATACGGGAACCTTGCCACTGCTTGGGCTTTCTTT. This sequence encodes CASSAYGNLATAWAFF.

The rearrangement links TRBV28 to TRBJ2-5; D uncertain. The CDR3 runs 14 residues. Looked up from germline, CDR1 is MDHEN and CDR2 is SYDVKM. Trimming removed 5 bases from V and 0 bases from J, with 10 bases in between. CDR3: CASSKATYQETQYF. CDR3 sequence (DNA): TGTGCCAGCAGTAAGGCTACGTACCAAGAGACCCAGTACTTC.

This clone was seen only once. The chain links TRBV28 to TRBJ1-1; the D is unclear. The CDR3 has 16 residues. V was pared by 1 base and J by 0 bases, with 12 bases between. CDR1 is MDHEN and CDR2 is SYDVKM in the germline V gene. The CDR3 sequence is CASSLSAETLNTEAFF. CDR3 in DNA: TGTGCCAGCAGTTTATCCGCGGAGACCCTGAACACTGAAGCTTTCTTT. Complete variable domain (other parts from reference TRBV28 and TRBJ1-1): DVKVTQSSRYLVKRTGEKVFLECVQDMDHENMFWYRQDPGLGLRLIYFSYDVKMKEKGDIPEGYSVSREKKERFSLILESASTNQTSMYLCASSLSAETLNTEAFFGQGTRLTVV.

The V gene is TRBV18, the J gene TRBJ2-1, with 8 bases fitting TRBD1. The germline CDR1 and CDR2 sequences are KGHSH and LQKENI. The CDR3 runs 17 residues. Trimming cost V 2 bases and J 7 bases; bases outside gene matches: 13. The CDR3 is CASSPLLIDRGGNEQFF. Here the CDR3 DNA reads TGTGCCAGCTCACCATTACTTATAGACAGGGGAGGAAATGAGCAGTTCTTC.

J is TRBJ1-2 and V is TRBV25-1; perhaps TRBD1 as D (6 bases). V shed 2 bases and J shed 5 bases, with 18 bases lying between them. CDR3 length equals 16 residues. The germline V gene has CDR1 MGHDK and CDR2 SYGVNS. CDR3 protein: CASSEGYGTTGYGYTF. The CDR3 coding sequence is TGTGCCAGCAGTGAAGGGTACGGGACAACAGGGTATGGCTACACCTTC.

The CDR3 DNA follows: TGTGCCAGCAGTGAACCACTCCCGGGACAGGACACAACACAGACCTACAATGAGCAGTTCTTC. As protein: CASSEPLPGQDTTQTYNEQFF. The chain is built from TRBV2 and TRBJ2-1; 8 positions agree with TRBD1. The CDR3 is 21 residues long. The trim removed 2 bases at V and 2 bases at J, leaving 20 bases unmatched. Germline-derived CDR1 and CDR2 are SNHLY and FYNNEI.

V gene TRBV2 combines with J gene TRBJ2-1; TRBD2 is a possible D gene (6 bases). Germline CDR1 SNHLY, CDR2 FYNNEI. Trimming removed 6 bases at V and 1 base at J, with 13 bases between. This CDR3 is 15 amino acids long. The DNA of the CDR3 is TGTGCCAGCAGCGCTGATAGCGGTTCCTACAATGAGCAGTTCTTC. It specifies CASSADSGSYNEQFF.

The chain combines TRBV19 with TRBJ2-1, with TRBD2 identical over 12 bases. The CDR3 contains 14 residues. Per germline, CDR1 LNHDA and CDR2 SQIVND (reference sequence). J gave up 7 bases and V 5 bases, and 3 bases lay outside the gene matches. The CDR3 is CASSSGLAGNEQFF. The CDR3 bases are TGTGCCAGTAGTTCCGGACTAGCGGGAAATGAGCAGTTCTTC.

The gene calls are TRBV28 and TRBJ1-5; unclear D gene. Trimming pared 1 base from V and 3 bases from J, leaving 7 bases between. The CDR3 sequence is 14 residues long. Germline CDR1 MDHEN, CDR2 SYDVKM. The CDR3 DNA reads TGTGCCAGCAGTTTATCGGCACACAATCAGCCCCAGCATTTT. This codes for CASSLSAHNQPQHF.